The entry below gives a single TCR beta chain sequence along with its context. Its matching antigen is unknown. Here immunoSEQ multiplex PCR was the method, and the copy in TCRdb shows in-frame clones only, minus some. The sample has hundreds of thousands of clones; around 90% are singletons. These data belong to a study of Ad26.COV2.S vaccination and SARS-CoV-2 variants. Study details: The donor participated in the COV1001 trial, in its Ad26.COV2.S arm. General study results and limits: Placebo recipients trailed vaccine recipients in spike-specific TCR breadth.

CDR1 is LGHNA, CDR2 YSLEER, per germline. V shed 0 bases and J shed 0 bases, with 10 bases lying between them. There are 16 residues in the CDR3. Treatment noted: about 20 received Ad26.COV2.S at low or high dose, single or two shots; 5 received placebo; per-sample allocation not given. Each sample was drawn 63 days after the first injection (of vaccine or placebo). J is TRBJ2-3 and V is TRBV4-3, with D unclear. This clonotype originated in a person between 18 and 59 years old who received the Ad26.COV2.S COVID-19 vaccine or a placebo. The sample was peripheral blood, taken in a trial of Ad26.COV2.S vaccine versus placebo. The CDR3 DNA reads as TGCGCCAGCAGCCAAGATTCGCCCCTTAGCACAGATACGCAGTATTTT. This encodes CASSQDSPLSTDTQYF.